The clone carrying this T cell receptor (beta chain) was seen at least ten times. This sample is part of a study of tumor-infiltrating lymphocytes in oesophageal squamous cell carcinoma. Each CDR3 protein gets one entry after TCRdb re-called the PCR reads with MiXCR. The sample holds about 24,000 distinct CDR3 sequences, 38% seen once. The CDR3 is 16 amino acids. V shed 6 bases and J 4 bases; nucleotides not matched to a gene: 11. Germline V CDR1 and CDR2: ENHRY, SYGVKD. Material for sequencing was esophageal tumor tissue. The chain is built from TRBV10-3 and TRBJ2-5; TRBD1 matches at 10 bases. This TCR was sampled from a male donor with esophageal squamous cell carcinoma. The CDR3 nucleotides read TGTGCCATCAGCGGAGGCCAGGGACAGGGGAGAGAGACCCAGTACTTC. Protein product: CAISGGQGQGRETQYF.